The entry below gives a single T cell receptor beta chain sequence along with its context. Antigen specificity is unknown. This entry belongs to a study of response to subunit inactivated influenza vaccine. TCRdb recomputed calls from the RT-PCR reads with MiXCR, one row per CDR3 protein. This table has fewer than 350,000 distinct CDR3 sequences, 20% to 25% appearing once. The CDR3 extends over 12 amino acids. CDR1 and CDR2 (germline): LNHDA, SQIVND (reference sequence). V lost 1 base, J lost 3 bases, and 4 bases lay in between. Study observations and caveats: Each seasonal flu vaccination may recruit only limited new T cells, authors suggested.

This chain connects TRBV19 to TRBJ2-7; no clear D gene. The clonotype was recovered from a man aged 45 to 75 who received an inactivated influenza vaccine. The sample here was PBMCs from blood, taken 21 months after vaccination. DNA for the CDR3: TGTGCCAGTAGTATAGGAGGCTACGAGCAGTACTTC. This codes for CASSIGGYEQYF.